This T cell receptor (beta chain) was identified in a study of blood T cells in healthy people across ages. The study, taken as a whole, reports: More naive CD4+ cells and higher diversity marked long-lived donors relative to aged donors. The study could not conclusively compare naive and antigen-experienced cells, given its unsorted PBMCs. In the absence of known donor CMV status, changes in expanded clonotypes were possibly confounded.

A remark on this clonotype: Its specificity is unknown.

Next came a second PCR, run for about 7 to 11 cycles, which used a sample-barcoded 5' primer along with a J-beta primer mix. Every cDNA was tagged by a template-switch adaptor with 12 random nucleotides. TCRdb reprocessed the 5' RACE reads via MiXCR and lists one record per CDR3 protein. The sample consists of about 570,000 distinct CDR3 sequences, approximately 27% of them appearing once. The V end was cut by 2 bases, the J end by 5 bases, with 9 bases between. The germline V gene encodes CDR1 SNHLY and CDR2 FYNNEI. The CDR3 is made up of 14 amino acids. The clonotype was recovered from a woman between 65 and 79 years old in good health. The chain combines TRBV2 with TRBJ2-2; TRBD2 might be the D (5 bases). Sequences were obtained from blood. The CDR3 here is CASSESEATGELFF. The CDR3 nucleotides are TGTGCCAGCAGTGAATCGGAGGCAACCGGGGAGCTGTTTTTT.